This T cell receptor beta chain stems from a study of blood T cell repertoires in COVID-19. As for the study in general: Acute and convalescent COVID-19 specimens originated in the United States, Italy and Spain.

Germline CDR1 is SGHTA and CDR2 is FQGNSA. The CDR3 length is 15 residues. V was shortened by 3 bases and J by 1 base, with 12 bases between the two germline ends. Recruitment covered 25 or so US areas and drew participants whose ages spanned roughly 18 to 100 years. Which cohort a participant joined came from the clinical history participants gave. Original methodology: Scientists estimated how many nucleated cells there were by amplifying reference gene primers. Sequencing was performed with immunoSEQ multiplex PCR; in TCRdb, only in-frame clones are kept and a portion is missing. The DNA was the basis for D and trimming; V, J and clone size are from that table. The sample yields about 240,000 clones, approximately 83% seen once.

Specimen: PBMCs or T cells enriched from blood (not recorded which). This TCR came from a woman aged 40 to 50 with acute COVID-19. This chain links TRBV7-2 with TRBJ1-1; D is unresolved. CDR3 bases: TGTGCCAGCAGCTTGGGCGACCGACCGAACACTGAAGCTTTCTTT. Its protein product is CASSLGDRPNTEAFF.